Presented here are 2 T cell receptor beta chains from one specimen sequenced in a study of T cell changes during pregnancy in multiple sclerosis. The table came from immunoSEQ multiplex PCR; TCRdb's copy has only in-frame clones and leaves some out. The sample lists 26,000 or so clones; 75% to 90% were seen once. The specimen comprised CD8+ T cells from peripheral blood mononuclear cells, sampled in the second trimester of pregnancy. The receptor source for this set is a female donor with multiple sclerosis, enrolled in a pregnancy study.

The chain uses TRBV7-9 and TRBJ2-7; maybe TRBD2 (5 bases). The CDR3 consists of 16 residues. V lost 1 base, J lost 0 bases, and 13 bases lay in between. The V gene's germline CDR1 is SEHNR and CDR2 FQNEAQ (reference sequence). CDR3: CASSLVSGKSSYEQYF. DNA for the CDR3: TGTGCCAGCAGCTTAGTTTCCGGGAAAAGCTCCTACGAGCAGTACTTC.

This chain connects TRBV27 to TRBJ1-1; D perhaps matches TRBD1 (6 bases). The V gene lost 4 bases and the J gene lost 5 bases, with 11 bases spanning the gap. Germline V gene sequence: CDR1 MNHEY, CDR2 SMNVEV (reference sequence). The CDR3 loop spans 13 amino acids. This chain's CDR3 is CASSYAGTTEAFF. CDR3 nucleotides: TGTGCCAGCAGTTACGCCGGGACAACTGAAGCTTTCTTT.